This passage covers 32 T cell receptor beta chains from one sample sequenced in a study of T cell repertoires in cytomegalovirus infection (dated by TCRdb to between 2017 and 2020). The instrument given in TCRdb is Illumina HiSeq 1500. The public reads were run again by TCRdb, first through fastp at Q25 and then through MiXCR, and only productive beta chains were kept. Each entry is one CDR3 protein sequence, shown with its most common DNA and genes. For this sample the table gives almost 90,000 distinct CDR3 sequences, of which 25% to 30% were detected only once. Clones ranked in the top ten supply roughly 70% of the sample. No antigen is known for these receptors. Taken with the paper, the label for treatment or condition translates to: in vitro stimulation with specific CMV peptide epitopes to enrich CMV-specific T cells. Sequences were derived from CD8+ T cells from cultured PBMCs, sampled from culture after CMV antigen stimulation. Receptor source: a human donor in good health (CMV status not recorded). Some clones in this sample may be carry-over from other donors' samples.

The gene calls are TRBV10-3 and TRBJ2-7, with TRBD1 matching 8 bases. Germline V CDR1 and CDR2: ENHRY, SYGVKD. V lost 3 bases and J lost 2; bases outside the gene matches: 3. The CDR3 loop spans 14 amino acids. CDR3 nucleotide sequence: TGTGCCATCAGTGATGGGACAGGAGCCTACGAGCAGTACTTC. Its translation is CAISDGTGAYEQYF.

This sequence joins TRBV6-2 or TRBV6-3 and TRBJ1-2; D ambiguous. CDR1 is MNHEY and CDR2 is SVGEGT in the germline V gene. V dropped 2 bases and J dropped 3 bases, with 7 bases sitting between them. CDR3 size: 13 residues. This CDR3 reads CASSYGGYYGYTF. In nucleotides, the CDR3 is TGTGCCAGCAGTTACGGCGGATACTATGGCTACACCTTC.

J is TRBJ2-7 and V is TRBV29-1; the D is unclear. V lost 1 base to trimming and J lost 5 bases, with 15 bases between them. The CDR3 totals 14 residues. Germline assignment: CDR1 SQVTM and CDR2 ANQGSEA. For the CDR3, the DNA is TGCAGCGTTGAAGTGTTAGGGATTGGCAACGAGCAGTACTTC. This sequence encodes CSVEVLGIGNEQYF.

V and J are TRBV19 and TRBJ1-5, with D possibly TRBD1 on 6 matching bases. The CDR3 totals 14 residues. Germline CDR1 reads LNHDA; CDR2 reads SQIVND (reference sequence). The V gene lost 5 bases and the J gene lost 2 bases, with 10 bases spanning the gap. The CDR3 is CASSAGTRNQPQHF. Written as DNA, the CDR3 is TGTGCCAGTAGTGCCGGGACACGCAATCAGCCCCAGCATTTT.

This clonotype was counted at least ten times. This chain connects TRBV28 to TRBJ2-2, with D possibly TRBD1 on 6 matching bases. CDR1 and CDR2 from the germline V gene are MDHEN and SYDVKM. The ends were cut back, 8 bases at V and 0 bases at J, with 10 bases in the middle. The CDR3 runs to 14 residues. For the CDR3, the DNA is TGTGCCAGCTACGGGACACCGAACACCGGGGAGCTGTTTTTT. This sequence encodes CASYGTPNTGELFF. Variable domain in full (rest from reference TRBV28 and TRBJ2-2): DVKVTQSSRYLVKRTGEKVFLECVQDMDHENMFWYRQDPGLGLRLIYFSYDVKMKEKGDIPEGYSVSREKKERFSLILESASTNQTSMYLCASYGTPNTGELFFGEGSRLTVL.

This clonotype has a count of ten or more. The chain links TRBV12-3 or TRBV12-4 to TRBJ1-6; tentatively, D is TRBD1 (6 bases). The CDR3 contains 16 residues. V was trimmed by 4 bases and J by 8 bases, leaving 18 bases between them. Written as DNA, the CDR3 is TGTGCCAGCAGTTCGGACAGCCCCGCCGAGGATTCACCCCTCCACTTT. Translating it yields CASSSDSPAEDSPLHF.

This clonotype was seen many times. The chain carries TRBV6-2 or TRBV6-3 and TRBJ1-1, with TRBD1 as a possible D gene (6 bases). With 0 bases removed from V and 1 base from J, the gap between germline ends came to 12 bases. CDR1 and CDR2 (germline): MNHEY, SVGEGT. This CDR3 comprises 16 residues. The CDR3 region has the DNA TGTGCCAGCAGTTACTCGAGGGGGACACCGAACACTGAAGCTTTCTTT. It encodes CASSYSRGTPNTEAFF.

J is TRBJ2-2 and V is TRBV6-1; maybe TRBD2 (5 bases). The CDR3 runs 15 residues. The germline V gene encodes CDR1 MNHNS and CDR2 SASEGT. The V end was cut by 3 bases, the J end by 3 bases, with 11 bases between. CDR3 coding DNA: TGTGCCAGCAGTGACAGAACGAGGGACACCGGGGAGCTGTTTTTT. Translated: CASSDRTRDTGELFF.

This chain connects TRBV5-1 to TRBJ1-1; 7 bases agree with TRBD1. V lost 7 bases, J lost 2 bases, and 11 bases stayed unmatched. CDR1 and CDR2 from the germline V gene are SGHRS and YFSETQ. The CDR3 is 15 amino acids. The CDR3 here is CASSTTGMANTEAFF. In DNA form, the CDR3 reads TGCGCCAGCTCCACGACAGGGATGGCTAACACTGAAGCTTTCTTT.

The CDR3 loop is CASSTPFGLNTEAFF. The CDR3 DNA is TGTGCCAGCAGTACCCCATTTGGTTTGAACACTGAAGCTTTCTTT. The chain recombines TRBV6-1 with TRBJ1-1; D not certain. The CDR3 loop spans 15 amino acids. Germline V CDR1 and CDR2: MNHNS, SASEGT. The V gene lost 5 bases and the J gene lost 0 bases, with 13 bases spanning the gap.

The CDR3 DNA follows: TGTGCCAGCAGCCGGGACAGGGGGGTTCAGCCCCAGCATTTT. It encodes CASSRDRGVQPQHF. This chain uses TRBV27 with TRBJ1-5; the match to TRBD1 covers 11 bases. Germline values: CDR1 MNHEY, CDR2 SMNVEV (reference sequence). The CDR3 sequence is 14 residues long. J lost 6 bases, V lost 6 bases, and 4 bases had no gene match.

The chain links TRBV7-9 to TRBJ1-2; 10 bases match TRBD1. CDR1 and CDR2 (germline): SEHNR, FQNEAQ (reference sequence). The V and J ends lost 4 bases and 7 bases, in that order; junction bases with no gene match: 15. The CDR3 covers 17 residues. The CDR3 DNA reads TGTGCCAGCAGCTCCCCCCGGGACAGGGGTTCATTAGGTGGCTACACCTTC. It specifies CASSSPRDRGSLGGYTF.

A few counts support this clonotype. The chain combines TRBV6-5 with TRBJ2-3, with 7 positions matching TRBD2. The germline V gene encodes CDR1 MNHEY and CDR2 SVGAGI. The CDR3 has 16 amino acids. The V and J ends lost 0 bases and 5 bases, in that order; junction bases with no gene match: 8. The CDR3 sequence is CASSYSLALQGDTQYF. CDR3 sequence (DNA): TGTGCCAGCAGTTACTCACTAGCGCTACAAGGAGATACGCAGTATTTT.

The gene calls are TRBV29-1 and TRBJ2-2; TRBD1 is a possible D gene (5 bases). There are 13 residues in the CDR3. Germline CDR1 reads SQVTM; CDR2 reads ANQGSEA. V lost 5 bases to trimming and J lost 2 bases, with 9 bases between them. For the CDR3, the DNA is TGCAGCGTTATTCAGGGCAACACCGGGGAGCTGTTTTTT. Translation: CSVIQGNTGELFF.

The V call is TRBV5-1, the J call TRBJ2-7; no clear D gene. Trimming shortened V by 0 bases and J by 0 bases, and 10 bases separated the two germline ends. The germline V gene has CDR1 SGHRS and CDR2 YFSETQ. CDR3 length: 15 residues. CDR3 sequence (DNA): TGCGCCAGCAGCTTGGCGGCAGGTCCCTCCTACGAGCAGTACTTC. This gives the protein CASSLAAGPSYEQYF.

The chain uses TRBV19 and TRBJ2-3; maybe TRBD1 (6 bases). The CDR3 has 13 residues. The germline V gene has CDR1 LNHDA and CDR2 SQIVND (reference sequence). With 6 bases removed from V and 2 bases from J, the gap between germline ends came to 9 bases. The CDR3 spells CASRDSPTDTQYF. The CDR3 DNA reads TGTGCCAGTAGGGACAGTCCCACAGATACGCAGTATTTT.

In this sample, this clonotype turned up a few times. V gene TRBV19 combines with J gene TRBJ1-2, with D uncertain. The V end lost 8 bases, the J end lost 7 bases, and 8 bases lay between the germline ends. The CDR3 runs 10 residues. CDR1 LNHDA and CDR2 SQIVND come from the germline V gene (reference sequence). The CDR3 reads CASFEFGYTF. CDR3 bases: TGTGCCAGTTTTGAGTTTGGCTACACCTTC.

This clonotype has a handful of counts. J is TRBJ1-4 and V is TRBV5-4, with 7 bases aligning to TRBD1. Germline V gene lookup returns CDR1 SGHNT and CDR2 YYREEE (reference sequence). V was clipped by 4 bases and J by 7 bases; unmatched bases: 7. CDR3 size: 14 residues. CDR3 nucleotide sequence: TGTGCCAGCAGCGCAGGGGGGTTTGGTGAAAAACTGTTTTTT. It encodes CASSAGGFGEKLFF.

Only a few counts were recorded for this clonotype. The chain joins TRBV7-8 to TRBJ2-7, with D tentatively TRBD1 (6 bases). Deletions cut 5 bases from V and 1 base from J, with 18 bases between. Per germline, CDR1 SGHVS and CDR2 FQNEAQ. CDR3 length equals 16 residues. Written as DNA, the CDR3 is TGTGCCAGCAGCCCGAGGACAGCAGGGTATTCCTACGAGCAGTACTTC. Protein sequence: CASSPRTAGYSYEQYF.

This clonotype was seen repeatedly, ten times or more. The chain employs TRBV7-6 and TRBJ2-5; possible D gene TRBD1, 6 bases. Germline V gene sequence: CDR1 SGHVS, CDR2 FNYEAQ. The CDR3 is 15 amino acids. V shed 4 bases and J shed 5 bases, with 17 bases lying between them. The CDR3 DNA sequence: TGTGCCAGCAGCTCAAGTCCAGGGGCGCGGGAGACCCAGTACTTC. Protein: CASSSSPGARETQYF.

CDR3 in amino acids: CASSTGTAIDTYEQYF. DNA for the CDR3: TGTGCCAGCAGTACGGGGACAGCGATAGATACCTACGAGCAGTACTTC. The V and J genes are TRBV12-3 or TRBV12-4 and TRBJ2-7, with 7 bases that match TRBD1. With V trimmed by 5 bases and J by 2 bases, 12 bases remained unmatched. This CDR3 spans 16 amino acids.

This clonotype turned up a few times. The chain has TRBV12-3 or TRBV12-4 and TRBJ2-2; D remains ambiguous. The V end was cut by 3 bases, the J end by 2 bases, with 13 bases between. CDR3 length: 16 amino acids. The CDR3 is CASSFPLDTNTGELFF. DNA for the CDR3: TGTGCCAGCAGTTTCCCTCTCGACACCAACACCGGGGAGCTGTTTTTT.

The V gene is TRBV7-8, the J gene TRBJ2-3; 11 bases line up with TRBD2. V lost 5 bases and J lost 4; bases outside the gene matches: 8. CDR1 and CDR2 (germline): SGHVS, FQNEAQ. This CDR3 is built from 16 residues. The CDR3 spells CASSPRLSGGADTQYF. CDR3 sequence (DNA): TGTGCCAGCAGCCCTCGGCTTAGCGGGGGGGCAGATACGCAGTATTTT.

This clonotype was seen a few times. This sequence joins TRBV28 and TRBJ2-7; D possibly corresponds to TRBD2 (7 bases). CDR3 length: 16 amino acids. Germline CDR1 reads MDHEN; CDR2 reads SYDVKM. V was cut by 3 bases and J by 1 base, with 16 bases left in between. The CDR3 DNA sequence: TGTGCCAGCAGTTTTTCGCGGGCGGGGGCTTCCTACGAGCAGTACTTC. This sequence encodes CASSFSRAGASYEQYF.

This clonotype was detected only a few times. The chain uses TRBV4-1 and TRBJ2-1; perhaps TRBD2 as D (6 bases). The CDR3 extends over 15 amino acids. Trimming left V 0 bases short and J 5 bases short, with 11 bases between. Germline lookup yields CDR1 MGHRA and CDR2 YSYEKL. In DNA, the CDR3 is TGCGCCAGCAGCCAAGACTGGGGGGTCGACAATGAGCAGTTCTTC. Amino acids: CASSQDWGVDNEQFF.

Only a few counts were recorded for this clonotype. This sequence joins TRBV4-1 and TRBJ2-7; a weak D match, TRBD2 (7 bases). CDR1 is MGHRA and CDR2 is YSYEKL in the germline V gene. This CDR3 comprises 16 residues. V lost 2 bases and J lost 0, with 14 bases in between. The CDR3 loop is CASSQSPGGVSYEQYF. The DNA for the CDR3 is TGCGCCAGCAGCCAATCCCCGGGGGGCGTCTCCTACGAGCAGTACTTC.

CDR3 region: CASSERGPRGEKLFF. CDR3 DNA sequence: TGTGCCAGCAGCGAGCGGGGACCTAGGGGTGAAAAACTGTTTTTT. This chain joins TRBV9 and TRBJ1-4; the D gene is possibly TRBD1 (5 bases). Germline V gene sequence: CDR1 SGDLS, CDR2 YYNGEE. The CDR3 consists of 15 residues. Trimming removed 3 bases from V and 7 bases from J, with 16 bases in between. Using reference TRBV9 and TRBJ1-4 for the parts outside the CDR3, the full variable domain is DSGVTQTPKHLITATGQRVTLRCSPRSGDLSVYWYQQSLDQGLQFLIQYYNGEERAKGNILERFSAQQFPDLHSELNLSSLELGDSALYFCASSERGPRGEKLFFGSGTQLSVL.

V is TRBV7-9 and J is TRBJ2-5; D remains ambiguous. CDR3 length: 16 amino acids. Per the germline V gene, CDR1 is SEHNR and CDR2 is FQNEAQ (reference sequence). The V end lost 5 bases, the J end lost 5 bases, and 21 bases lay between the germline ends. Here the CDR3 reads CASSPQVGLILETQYF. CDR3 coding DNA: TGTGCCAGCAGCCCCCAAGTCGGTTTAATATTGGAGACCCAGTACTTC.

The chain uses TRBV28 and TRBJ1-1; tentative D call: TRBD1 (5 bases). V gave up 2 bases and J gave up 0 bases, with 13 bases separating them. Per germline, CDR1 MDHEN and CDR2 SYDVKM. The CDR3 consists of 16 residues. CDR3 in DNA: TGTGCCAGCAGTTTAGGGGAGGAGGGGCTGAACACTGAAGCTTTCTTT. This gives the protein CASSLGEEGLNTEAFF.

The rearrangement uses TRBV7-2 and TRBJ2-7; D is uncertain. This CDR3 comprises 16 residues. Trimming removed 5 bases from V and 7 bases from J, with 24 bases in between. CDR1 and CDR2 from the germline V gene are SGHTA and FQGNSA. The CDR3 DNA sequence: TGTGCCAGCAGCCCGCGAATCAACTCCCCCGGTTGGGAGCAGTACTTC. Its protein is CASSPRINSPGWEQYF.

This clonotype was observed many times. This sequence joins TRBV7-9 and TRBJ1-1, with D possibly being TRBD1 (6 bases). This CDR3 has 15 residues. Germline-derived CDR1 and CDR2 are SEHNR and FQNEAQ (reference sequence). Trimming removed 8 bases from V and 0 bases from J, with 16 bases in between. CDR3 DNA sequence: TGTGCCAGCTCTATTACGGACAGAATGAACACTGAAGCTTTCTTT. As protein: CASSITDRMNTEAFF. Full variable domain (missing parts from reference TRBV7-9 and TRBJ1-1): DTGVSQNPRHKITKRGQNVTFRCDPISEHNRLYWYRQTLGQGPEFLTYFQNEAQLEKSRLLSDRFSAERPKGSFSTLEIQRTEQGDSAMYLCASSITDRMNTEAFFGQGTRLTVV.

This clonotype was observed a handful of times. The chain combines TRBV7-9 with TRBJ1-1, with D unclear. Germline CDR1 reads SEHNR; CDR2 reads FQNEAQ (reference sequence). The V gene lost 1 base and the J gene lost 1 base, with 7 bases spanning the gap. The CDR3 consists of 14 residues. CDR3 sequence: CASSLEGRNTEAFF. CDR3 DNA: TGTGCCAGCAGCTTAGAAGGGAGGAACACTGAAGCTTTCTTT.